These 13 T cell receptor beta chains originate from one sample sequenced in a study of T cells after yellow fever vaccination. Each CDR3 protein gets one entry after TCRdb re-called the 5' RACE reads with MiXCR. Of about 400,000 distinct CDR3 sequences in the sample, roughly 10% were seen once. This sample comprised PBMCs, obtained on the day of the first yellow fever vaccination. All receptors derive from a man in his late teens or twenties who received the YFV17D yellow fever vaccine.

This clonotype was seen ten or more times. The V and J genes are TRBV6-1 and TRBJ2-7, with 12 bases lining up with TRBD1. The CDR3 sequence is 14 residues long. With 4 bases clipped from V and 5 bases from J, the junction kept 3 bases outside the gene matches. CDR1 is MNHNS, CDR2 SASEGT, per germline. CDR3 residues: CASSVGTGGDEQYF. DNA of the CDR3: TGTGCCAGCAGTGTGGGGACAGGGGGCGACGAGCAGTACTTC.

This clonotype was counted a few times. V gene TRBV6-1 combines with J gene TRBJ2-3, with D possibly TRBD2 on 6 matching bases. CDR1 is MNHNS and CDR2 is SASEGT in the germline V gene. V lost 5 bases, J lost 0 bases, and 15 bases lay in between. This CDR3 has 16 amino acids. CDR3 nucleotide sequence: TGTGCCAGCAGTCCAACTCCGGGGACTAGCACAGATACGCAGTATTTT. Translating it yields CASSPTPGTSTDTQYF.

At least ten counts were recorded for this clonotype. This rearrangement joins TRBV11-2 to TRBJ1-1; D gene unclear. V dropped 0 bases and J dropped 8 bases, with 10 bases sitting between them. Germline V gene data show CDR1 as SGHAT and CDR2 as FQNNGV. The CDR3 consists of 13 residues. The DNA of the CDR3 is TGTGCCAGCAGCTTAGATCGGGTAGGAGAAGCTTTCTTT. Amino acid sequence: CASSLDRVGEAFF. Filled out from reference TRBV11-2 and TRBJ1-1, the complete variable domain reads EAGVAQSPRYKIIEKRQSVAFWCNPISGHATLYWYQQILGQGPKLLIQFQNNGVVDDSQLPKDRFSAERLKGVDSTLKIQPAKLEDSAVYLCASSLDRVGEAFFGQGTRLTVV.

The chain recombines TRBV19 with TRBJ1-2, with 9 bases aligning to TRBD1. Germline trimming cut 4 bases from V and 7 bases from J; bases unmatched to any gene: 10. Germline lookup yields CDR1 LNHDA and CDR2 SQIVND (reference sequence). This CDR3 has 15 residues. The CDR3 here is CASSTTYRGRGGYTF. CDR3 sequence (DNA): TGTGCCAGTAGTACCACATACAGGGGGCGCGGTGGCTACACCTTC.

This clonotype has only a few counts. This rearrangement joins TRBV7-9 to TRBJ1-1, with D tentatively TRBD1 (6 bases). Germline V gives CDR1 SEHNR, CDR2 FQNEAQ (reference sequence). This CDR3 is built from 15 residues. Trimming pared 4 bases from V and 5 bases from J, leaving 17 bases between. The CDR3 protein is CASSSPTGARTEAFF. Written as DNA, the CDR3 is TGTGCCAGCAGCTCACCCACGGGGGCTAGGACTGAAGCTTTCTTT.

This clonotype has a count of ten or more. This chain joins TRBV5-1 and TRBJ2-1; D call uncertain. Trimming removed 4 bases at V and 6 bases at J, with 8 bases between. There are 12 residues in the CDR3. The V gene's germline CDR1 is SGHRS and CDR2 YFSETQ. The CDR3, as DNA: TGCGCCAGCAGCAACGACATCAATGAGCAGTTCTTC. Translating gives CASSNDINEQFF.

Only a few counts were recorded for this clonotype. V gene TRBV29-1 combines with J gene TRBJ1-1; 7 nucleotides agree with TRBD1. The trim removed 3 bases at V and 2 bases at J, leaving 9 bases unmatched. Germline CDR1 is SQVTM and CDR2 is ANQGSEA. The CDR3 has 15 amino acids. The CDR3 DNA follows: TGCAGCGTTGAGGGGGTCGGGACAGAAAACACTGAAGCTTTCTTT. Translating it yields CSVEGVGTENTEAFF.

This clonotype was recorded a few times. The genes are TRBV18 and TRBJ1-1; possible D gene TRBD1, 5 bases. Per germline, CDR1 KGHSH and CDR2 LQKENI. The CDR3 spans 15 residues. Trimming cost V 0 bases and J 1 base, with 9 bases left between them. This chain's CDR3 is CASSPPIGANTEAFF. The CDR3 DNA reads as TGTGCCAGCTCACCACCTATTGGGGCGAACACTGAAGCTTTCTTT.

The gene calls are TRBV7-6 and TRBJ1-1, with D possibly being TRBD1 (6 bases). This CDR3 comprises 17 residues. Per germline, CDR1 SGHVS and CDR2 FNYEAQ. Trimming left V 3 bases short and J 2 bases short, with 19 bases between. DNA of the CDR3: TGTGCCAGCAGCTTTGGATGGGGGGCAGGGGTAAACACTGAAGCTTTCTTT. It codes for CASSFGWGAGVNTEAFF.

This clonotype has a handful of counts. This chain uses TRBV20-1 with TRBJ2-3; no firm D call. Deletions cut 0 bases from V and 0 bases from J, with 7 bases between. The V gene's germline CDR1 is DFQATT and CDR2 SNEGSKA (reference sequence). The CDR3 length is 14 residues. The CDR3 nucleotides read TGCAGTGCTAGAGAGCCCTTGAGCACAGATACGCAGTATTTT. Translating it yields CSAREPLSTDTQYF.

The V call is TRBV4-1, the J call TRBJ2-5, with a tentative D call TRBD2 (7 bases). The length of the CDR3 is 16 residues. Germline CDR1 reads MGHRA; CDR2 reads YSYEKL. The germline V and J ends were trimmed by 4 bases and 4 bases, with 19 bases remaining between them. The CDR3 bases are TGCGCCAGCAGCCCTAGGTGGGGGGGGCCCGGAGAGACCCAGTACTTC. Protein product: CASSPRWGGPGETQYF.

This clonotype turned up a few times. The chain carries TRBV12-3 or TRBV12-4 and TRBJ2-7; the D is unclear. This CDR3 has 15 residues. V was trimmed by 6 bases and J by 1 base, leaving 16 bases between them. The CDR3 DNA reads as TGTGCCAGCAGCGAAAGGGTAGGGCCTTCCTACGAGCAGTACTTC. It specifies CASSERVGPSYEQYF.

This clonotype was observed a handful of times. The gene calls are TRBV29-1 and TRBJ2-1; D possibly corresponds to TRBD1 (6 bases). The CDR3 length is 13 residues. V was clipped by 7 bases and J by 3 bases, with 13 bases between them. Germline V gene lookup returns CDR1 SQVTM and CDR2 ANQGSEA. This CDR3 reads CSAGQTLYNEQFF. The DNA of the CDR3 is TGCAGCGCCGGACAGACCCTCTACAATGAGCAGTTCTTC.